This T cell receptor (beta chain) was sequenced in a study of T cell repertoires in aging, cancer and after chemotherapy. Looking at the study overall: Paired samples before and after chemotherapy came from glioblastoma patients receiving temozolomide-based therapy. Study findings and constraints: Loss of evenness, beyond lost richness, contributed to age-related TCR diversity decline in cancer patients.

The template was genomic DNA from peripheral blood, not RNA. Germline lookup yields CDR1 MDHEN and CDR2 SYDVKM. The CDR3 consists of 14 residues. The V gene lost 7 bases and the J gene lost 6 bases, with 19 bases spanning the gap. Multiplex touch-down PCR with TRB-A/B primers amplified rearranged V-D-J TRB sequences. One entry per CDR3 protein, called by TCRdb with MiXCR from the multiplex PCR reads. The table has about 1,700 distinct CDR3 sequences, under 30% seen once. About this clonotype itself: Its target is unknown.

Sample: blood. This chain uses TRBV28 with TRBJ2-7; a weak D match, TRBD1 (5 bases). The TCR comes from a human donor with a solid tumor. The CDR3 is CASILGVSSSEQYF. The CDR3 nucleotides read TGTGCCAGCATCCTAGGGGTCAGCTCTTCCGAGCAGTACTTC.